This T cell receptor (beta chain) emerged from a study of cytomegalovirus exposure and HLA in healthy donors. Worth noting for this clone: The antigen is undetermined.

The PCR made use of 60 Vbeta and 13 Jbeta primers. Method: immunoSEQ multiplex PCR; TCRdb's copy keeps in-frame clones and lacks some. The sample records roughly 98,000 clones, over 60% being singletons. CDR1 is GTSNPN and CDR2 is SVGIG in the germline V gene (reference sequence). Losses at the gene ends were 2 bases for V and 8 bases for J; bases not matched to a gene: 14. The CDR3 contains 15 residues. Overall study results and limits: Rarity held for most TCR sequences, but there were some public TCRs that occurred in many donors.

The rearrangement joins TRBV30 to TRBJ1-2; 7 bases line up with TRBD1. The clonotype originates from a female donor in good health and CMV-seronegative. The specimen sequenced was PBMCs. The DNA for the CDR3 is TGTGCCTGGAGTACGAGGGGGCGCGATTCTGGCGGCTACACCTTC. It encodes CAWSTRGRDSGGYTF.